The 30 T cell receptor beta chains given below trace back to one sample, sequenced in a study of T-cell reconstitution after alpha-beta-depleted transplantation in children. Preparation of the TCRbeta library used unique molecular identifiers. In TCRdb, the PCR reads were re-called with MiXCR into one record per CDR3 protein. The sample carries over 100,000 distinct CDR3 sequences, about 9.3% recorded once. The sequencing here drew on PBMCs, taken before TCRalphabeta/CD19-depleted stem cell transplant. The receptors originated from a boy aged 2 to 10 with acute lymphoblastic leukemia, due to receive a stem cell transplant.

This chain uses TRBV7-3 with TRBJ2-7; TRBD1 matches at 9 bases. Germline-derived CDR1 and CDR2 are SGHTA and FQGTGA. J lost 5 bases, V lost 6 bases, and 8 bases had no gene match. This CDR3 comprises 14 residues. The CDR3 is CASSTDRGPNEQYF. The CDR3 nucleotides are TGTGCCAGCAGTACGGACAGGGGCCCCAACGAGCAGTACTTC.

This clonotype was counted only a few times. V and J are TRBV5-1 and TRBJ1-4; D ambiguous. The germline V and J ends were trimmed by 4 bases and 5 bases, with 9 bases remaining between them. Looked up from germline, CDR1 is SGHRS and CDR2 is YFSETQ. The CDR3 runs 13 residues. The CDR3 is CASSPLGNEKLFF. CDR3 nucleotide sequence: TGCGCCAGCAGCCCCTTGGGGAATGAAAAACTGTTTTTT.

The J gene is TRBJ2-7, the V gene TRBV10-3; D unresolved. CDR3 length equals 13 residues. Germline V lookup: CDR1 ENHRY, CDR2 SYGVKD. The V and J ends lost 3 bases and 6 bases respectively, with 12 bases between them. The CDR3 sequence: CAISEDGIREQYF. DNA of the CDR3: TGTGCCATCAGTGAAGATGGCATTCGCGAGCAGTACTTC.

This chain joins TRBV11-2 and TRBJ1-1; D might be TRBD1 (5 bases). V lost 0 bases, J lost 5 bases, and 10 bases lay in between. The CDR3 is 14 amino acids. The V gene's germline CDR1 is SGHAT and CDR2 FQNNGV. The CDR3 sequence is CASSLDRGGTEAFF. The CDR3 nucleotides are TGTGCCAGCAGCTTAGATCGCGGGGGGACTGAAGCTTTCTTT.

The chain joins TRBV7-6 to TRBJ2-3; TRBD2 might be the D (7 bases). From germline, CDR1 is SGHVS and CDR2 FNYEAQ. V lost 5 bases and J lost 1, with 13 bases in between. The CDR3 sequence is 15 residues long. CDR3 DNA sequence: TGTGCCAGCAGCCTTATGCGGGGGCGCACAGATACGCAGTATTTT. It specifies CASSLMRGRTDTQYF.

Many counts were recorded for this clonotype. This chain links TRBV12-3 or TRBV12-4 with TRBJ1-1, with D perhaps TRBD1 (5 bases). The CDR3 contains 14 residues. V dropped 3 bases and J dropped 4 bases, with 12 bases sitting between them. CDR3 residues: CASSLQGWGTEAFF. The CDR3, as DNA: TGTGCCAGCAGTTTGCAGGGTTGGGGCACTGAAGCTTTCTTT.

This clonotype was seen only a few times. V is TRBV6-5 and J is TRBJ2-2; unclear D gene. The germline V gene encodes CDR1 MNHEY and CDR2 SVGAGI. Trimming took off 2 bases at V and 5 bases at J, with 3 bases between the two ends. The CDR3 loop spans 12 amino acids. For the CDR3, the DNA is TGTGCCAGCAGTTACGGGACCGGGGAGCTGTTTTTT. It yields the protein CASSYGTGELFF.

The chain employs TRBV11-2 and TRBJ1-3; D gene ambiguous. V was pared by 5 bases and J by 4 bases, with 12 bases between. CDR1 is SGHAT and CDR2 is FQNNGV in the germline V gene. The CDR3 has 14 residues. CDR3 protein: CASSAALAGNTIYF. In nucleotides, the CDR3 is TGTGCCAGCAGCGCCGCCCTCGCAGGAAACACCATATATTTT.

V gene TRBV29-1 combines with J gene TRBJ1-1; D uncertain. Germline loops: CDR1 SQVTM, CDR2 ANQGSEA. The CDR3 extends over 11 amino acids. V was clipped by 7 bases and J by 0 bases, with 6 bases between them. This chain's CDR3 is CSAVLNTEAFF. In DNA, the CDR3 is TGCAGCGCCGTCTTGAACACTGAAGCTTTCTTT.

The V call is TRBV29-1, the J call TRBJ2-3, with TRBD2 as a possible D gene (5 bases). The V end lost 5 bases, the J end lost 4 bases, and 19 bases lay between the germline ends. The CDR3 has 15 residues. Germline values: CDR1 SQVTM, CDR2 ANQGSEA. CDR3 in DNA: TGCAGCGTTAGACTTGTGGGAGAGGGCCCAGATACGCAGTATTTT. The encoded protein is CSVRLVGEGPDTQYF.

This clonotype was counted only a few times. This chain connects TRBV20-1 to TRBJ1-2; D not certain. V lost 2 bases to trimming and J lost 1 base, with 5 bases between them. The germline V gene encodes CDR1 DFQATT and CDR2 SNEGSKA (reference sequence). This CDR3 contains 12 residues. Here the CDR3 reads CSARNFNYGYTF. The CDR3 nucleotides are TGCAGTGCTAGAAACTTTAACTATGGCTACACCTTC.

This clonotype has more than one count but fewer than ten. The CDR3 DNA is TGCAGTGCTAGAGACCACGACAGGGCGGGGGGCTACACCTTC. Its protein product is CSARDHDRAGGYTF. The rearrangement links TRBV20-1 to TRBJ1-2, with 7 bases aligning to TRBD1. The trim removed 0 bases at V and 8 bases at J, leaving 9 bases unmatched. This CDR3 contains 14 residues. Germline V gives CDR1 DFQATT, CDR2 SNEGSKA (reference sequence).

This clonotype was picked up many times. The chain is built from TRBV12-3 or TRBV12-4 and TRBJ2-5; D call uncertain. The CDR3 is 11 residues long. The ends were cut back, 10 bases at V and 3 bases at J, with 9 bases in the middle. The CDR3 reads CANPTEETQYF. The DNA for the CDR3 is TGTGCCAACCCTACCGAAGAGACCCAGTACTTC.

This clonotype has ten or more counts. This chain connects TRBV12-3 or TRBV12-4 to TRBJ1-1; possible D gene TRBD1, 5 bases. The CDR3 is made up of 15 amino acids. V was trimmed by 7 bases and J by 3 bases, leaving 18 bases between them. The CDR3 sequence is CASKRGSWADTEAFF. DNA of the CDR3: TGTGCCAGCAAGAGGGGTTCTTGGGCTGACACTGAAGCTTTCTTT.

The chain employs TRBV19 and TRBJ2-2; D is undetermined. The CDR3 totals 15 residues. Trimming stripped 1 base from V and 0 bases from J, with 6 bases between. Germline CDR1 LNHDA, CDR2 SQIVND (reference sequence). The chain's CDR3 is CASSIGAANTGELFF. The CDR3 bases are TGTGCCAGTAGTATAGGTGCGGCGAACACCGGGGAGCTGTTTTTT.

This clonotype was seen more than once but under ten times. This chain connects TRBV6-1 to TRBJ1-5; D not resolved. This CDR3 comprises 14 residues. Germline CDR1 reads MNHNS; CDR2 reads SASEGT. The germline V and J ends were trimmed by 8 bases and 2 bases, with 13 bases remaining between them. The CDR3 nucleotides are TGTGCCAGCGCCAGGCGCGGAGGCAATCAGCCCCAGCATTTT. Protein product: CASARRGGNQPQHF.

This clonotype was seen a few times. The V and J genes are TRBV3-1 and TRBJ2-6; D unclear. The V end was cut by 1 base, the J end by 0 bases, with 7 bases between. The germline V gene has CDR1 LGHDT and CDR2 YNNKEL (reference sequence). CDR3 size: 16 residues. CDR3 in DNA: TGTGCCAGCAGCCAAGGTGTGAGCTCTGGGGCCAACGTCCTGACTTTC. Residues: CASSQGVSSGANVLTF.

About this clonotype itself: It may be a read error: a sequence one base away is much more abundant. The final CDR3 position lacks the conserved phenylalanine or tryptophan, pointing to a likely read error. The rearrangement uses TRBV20-1 and TRBJ2-1; D might be TRBD2 (6 bases). The CDR3 has 15 amino acids. The germline gives CDR1 DFQATT, CDR2 SNEGSKA (reference sequence). V lost 6 bases, J lost 4 bases, and 19 bases lay in between. In nucleotides, the CDR3 is TGCAGTGCCCCGGGACTTCTACAAAAATACAATGAGCAGTTCTAC. Its protein product is CSAPGLLQKYNEQFY.

The genes are TRBV10-3 and TRBJ2-1; no reliable D call. CDR1 ENHRY and CDR2 SYGVKD come from the germline V gene. The CDR3 runs 17 residues. Trimming cost V 0 bases and J 0 bases, with 12 bases left between them. CDR3 coding DNA: TGTGCCATCAGTGAGTCAAGGCAGCTACCCTCCTACAATGAGCAGTTCTTC. This translates into CAISESRQLPSYNEQFF.

The chain is built from TRBV19 and TRBJ2-3; TRBD1 or TRBD2 may be the D gene (6 bases each). Trimming removed 6 bases from V and 1 base from J, with 17 bases in between. Germline lookup yields CDR1 LNHDA and CDR2 SQIVND (reference sequence). CDR3 length: 16 residues. This chain's CDR3 is CASRVSRGPGTDTQYF. CDR3 DNA: TGTGCCAGTAGGGTCAGCCGGGGGCCTGGCACAGATACGCAGTATTTT. Drawing the rest from reference TRBV19 and TRBJ2-3, the complete variable domain is DGGITQSPKYLFRKEGQNVTLSCEQNLNHDAMYWYRQDPGQGLRLIYYSQIVNDFQKGDIAEGYSVSREKKESFPLTVTSAQKNPTAFYLCASRVSRGPGTDTQYFGPGTRLTVL.

In this sample, this clonotype turned up many times. The rearrangement links TRBV29-1 to TRBJ2-1, with D unclear. Germline V gives CDR1 SQVTM, CDR2 ANQGSEA. The CDR3 sequence is 15 residues long. V was clipped by 1 base and J by 5 bases, with 15 bases between them. For the CDR3, the DNA is TGCAGCGTTGAAGCGGACGTGCGATGGGACAATGAGCAGTTCTTC. It codes for CSVEADVRWDNEQFF.

This clonotype occurred many times. The chain combines TRBV28 with TRBJ2-5; a weak D match, TRBD2 (5 bases). Per germline, CDR1 MDHEN and CDR2 SYDVKM. The CDR3 spans 12 residues. V was cut by 10 bases and J by 2 bases, with 11 bases left in between. Here the CDR3 DNA reads TGTGCCACCTCCCGGGAACAAGAGACCCAGTACTTC. The encoded protein is CATSREQETQYF.

This clonotype was counted between two and nine times. At one end the junction does not follow the germline gene, possibly because of a read error. In nucleotides, the CDR3 is TGCAGTGCTAGAGATGGGGGAGGAGCCGGGGAGCTTTTTTTT. It specifies CSARDGGGAGELFF. The V and J genes are TRBV20-1 and TRBJ2-2; D may be TRBD2 (6 bases). This CDR3 is 14 amino acids long. The germline CDR1 and CDR2 sequences are DFQATT and SNEGSKA (reference sequence).

This clonotype showed up many times. Here the CDR3 reads CASSLRLAGDEQYF. CDR3 nucleotide sequence: TGCGCCAGCAGCTTGAGACTAGCGGGAGACGAGCAGTACTTC. The rearrangement links TRBV5-1 to TRBJ2-7; TRBD2 agrees at 12 bases. The V gene end was trimmed by 1 base and the J gene end by 5 bases; junction bases not matched to a gene: 1. This CDR3 is 14 amino acids long. CDR1 is SGHRS and CDR2 is YFSETQ in the germline V gene.

This clonotype has more than one count but fewer than ten. This sequence joins TRBV5-1 and TRBJ2-7, with TRBD1 identical over 7 bases. Unmatched junction bases numbered 3, after V lost 0 bases and J lost 3 bases. Germline V gene lookup returns CDR1 SGHRS and CDR2 YFSETQ. This CDR3 is 14 amino acids long. CDR3 protein: CASSLEGGIYEQYF. DNA of the CDR3: TGCGCCAGCAGCTTGGAAGGGGGCATCTACGAGCAGTACTTC.

This clonotype was detected ten times or more. The V call is TRBV20-1, the J call TRBJ2-2, with 7 bases fitting TRBD2. CDR1 and CDR2 (germline): DFQATT, SNEGSKA (reference sequence). The CDR3 spans 14 residues. Trimming at V came to 1 base and at J to 5 bases, leaving 4 bases not matched to a gene. The CDR3 DNA is TGCAGTGCTAGAGTCGGGAGGTTAACCGGGGAGCTGTTTTTT. Translating it yields CSARVGRLTGELFF.

This clonotype was counted at least ten times. The chain couples TRBV20-1 to TRBJ2-7; 7 nucleotides agree with TRBD1. Germline-derived CDR1 and CDR2 are DFQATT and SNEGSKA (reference sequence). The length of the CDR3 is 13 residues. J gave up 3 bases and V 0 bases, and 2 bases lay outside the gene matches. CDR3 bases: TGCAGTGCTAGAGAGACAGGGAGCTACGAGCAGTACTTC. Protein sequence: CSARETGSYEQYF.

This clonotype was seen a handful of times. The chain uses TRBV29-1 and TRBJ1-1, with D uncertain. The germline CDR1 and CDR2 sequences are SQVTM and ANQGSEA. Trimming removed 0 bases at V and 3 bases at J, with 5 bases between. The CDR3 is made up of 12 amino acids. CDR3 sequence reads: CSVEDLDTEAFF. CDR3 nucleotides: TGCAGCGTTGAAGACCTGGACACTGAAGCTTTCTTT.

The chain has TRBV6-5 and TRBJ1-1; 7 bases match TRBD1. V shed 4 bases, J shed 0 bases, and the junction held 8 bases outside the gene matches. CDR3 length: 16 amino acids. CDR1 MNHEY and CDR2 SVGAGI come from the germline V gene. The CDR3: CASSLWDSTMNTEAFF. The CDR3 nucleotides are TGTGCCAGCAGTTTATGGGACAGTACCATGAACACTGAAGCTTTCTTT.

This clonotype has only a few counts. The J gene is TRBJ2-3, the V gene TRBV3-1; D gene uncertain. The CDR3 spans 16 residues. Germline CDR1 is LGHDT and CDR2 is YNNKEL (reference sequence). Trimming cost V 1 base and J 2 bases, with 13 bases left between them. CDR3 sequence (DNA): TGTGCCAGCAGCCAAGGAGAGTGGGGATTCACAGATACGCAGTATTTT. It specifies CASSQGEWGFTDTQYF.